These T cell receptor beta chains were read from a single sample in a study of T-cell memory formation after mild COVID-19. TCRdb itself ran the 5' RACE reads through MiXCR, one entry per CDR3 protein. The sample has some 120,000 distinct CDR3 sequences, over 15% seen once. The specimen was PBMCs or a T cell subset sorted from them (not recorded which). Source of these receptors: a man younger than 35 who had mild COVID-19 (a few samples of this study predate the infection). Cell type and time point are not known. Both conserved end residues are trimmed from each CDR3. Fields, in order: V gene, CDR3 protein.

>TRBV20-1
SARDPAGVNEQY
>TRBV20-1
SAVPAGKPPSGSLH
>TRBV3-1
ASSQGQVLGYT
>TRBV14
ASSSGEGYGEQF
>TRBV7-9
ASSLSGFHSNQPQH
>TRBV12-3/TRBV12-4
ASTLTGGNEQF
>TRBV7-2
ASTPGQSNQPQH
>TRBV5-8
ASSTRPGQGADEQF
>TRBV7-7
ASSVGGLGDTQY
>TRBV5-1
ASSLEASRDSPLH
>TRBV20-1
SAKSARVGSPLH
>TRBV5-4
ASSSSSGGYNSPLH
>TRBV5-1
ASSQGQGAADTQY
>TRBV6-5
ASSYTPSGGVEQF
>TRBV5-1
ASSLAVVAVDYNQPQH
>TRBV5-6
ASKGTSGGAVRNEQF
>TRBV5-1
ASSLGAVPSYEQY
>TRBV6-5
ASSYGLGTLQETQY
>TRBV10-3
AISSTDTQY
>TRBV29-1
SVLPSGGYNEQF
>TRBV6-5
ASSRTASSYNSPLH
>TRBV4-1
ASSQGTGVGQPQH
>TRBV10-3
AISWDRGDEQF
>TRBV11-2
ASSVRDSFGYT